A selection of T cell receptor beta chains follows, all from one sample in a study of cytomegalovirus exposure and HLA in healthy donors. The repertoire was sequenced with immunoSEQ multiplex PCR; TCRdb's copy has only in-frame clones and lacks some. The sample shows 200,000 or so clones, about 80% of them seen only once. Sequenced input: PBMCs. All receptors come from a girl between 10 and 17 years old in good health and CMV-seronegative. CDR3s include the opening cysteine and the closing phenylalanine or tryptophan. D genes are given only for firm matches. Clone size is not always given. Where it is, it says once, few, many or a class for expanded clones.

j_call v_call clone_size d_call cdr3_aa cdr3_nt
TRBJ2-7 TRBV5-4 NA TRBD2 CASSYGTSGTREQYF TGTGCCAGCAGCTACGGGACTAGCGGGACTCGGGAGCAGTACTTC
TRBJ2-3 TRBV19 NA TRBD2 CASSPTSGTDTQYF TGTGCCAGTAGTCCGACTAGCGGCACAGATACGCAGTATTTT
TRBJ1-1 TRBV5-1 once NA CASSNTPNTEAFF TGCGCCAGCAGCAACACACCGAACACTGAAGCTTTCTTT
TRBJ1-6 TRBV7-8 few NA CASSLEGQGNSPLHF TGTGCCAGCAGCTTAGAGGGCCAGGGTAATTCACCCCTCCACTTT
TRBJ1-3 TRBV7-2 NA NA CASSLAHSRSGNTIYF TGTGCCAGCAGCTTAGCCCACAGCCGCTCTGGAAACACCATATATTTT
TRBJ2-7 TRBV27 once TRBD1 CASSLQGAKEQYF TGTGCCAGCAGTTTACAGGGGGCGAAAGAGCAGTACTTC
TRBJ1-4 TRBV27 NA NA CASGSTSQGRYEKLFF TGTGCCAGCGGCTCGACGTCACAGGGACGATACGAAAAACTGTTTTTT
TRBJ2-1 TRBV5-1 NA TRBD2 CASSLVSGLSYNEQFF TGCGCCAGCAGCTTGGTTAGCGGGTTATCCTACAATGAGCAGTTCTTC
TRBJ2-1 TRBV6-5 once TRBD1 CASSYSSGQPEQFF TGTGCCAGCAGTTACTCGTCGGGACAGCCTGAGCAGTTCTTC
TRBJ1-5 TRBV7-2 NA TRBD1 CASSLVTGPNQPQHF TGTGCCAGCAGCTTAGTGACAGGGCCGAATCAGCCCCAGCATTTT
TRBJ2-7 TRBV28 NA TRBD2 CASSEHIAGGGEQYF TGTGCCAGCAGCGAGCACATAGCGGGAGGGGGCGAGCAGTACTTC
TRBJ2-1 TRBV5-4 NA NA CASSLSAGPKIVNEQFF TGTGCCAGCAGCTTATCCGCGGGACCTAAAATAGTCAATGAGCAGTTCTTC
TRBJ1-5 TRBV30 NA NA CAWSGQSNQPQHF TGTGCCTGGAGTGGGCAAAGCAATCAGCCCCAGCATTTT
TRBJ2-3 TRBV27 once TRBD1 CASSLLDRFTDTQYF TGTGCCAGCAGTTTGTTGGACAGGTTCACAGATACGCAGTATTTT
TRBJ1-1 TRBV28 NA NA CASTPRHTEAFF TGTGCCAGCACCCCCAGGCACACTGAAGCTTTCTTT
TRBJ2-1 TRBV5-4 NA NA CASSPPRGWLSYNEQFF TGTGCCAGCAGCCCACCAAGGGGGTGGCTGAGCTACAATGAGCAGTTCTTC
TRBJ2-3 TRBV28 once NA CASSEARKTDTQYF TGTGCCAGCAGCGAAGCGAGGAAGACAGATACGCAGTATTTT
TRBJ2-7 TRBV7-9 NA TRBD2 CASSLAGGRRYEQYF TGTGCCAGCAGCTTAGCCGGCGGGAGGCGCTACGAGCAGTACTTC